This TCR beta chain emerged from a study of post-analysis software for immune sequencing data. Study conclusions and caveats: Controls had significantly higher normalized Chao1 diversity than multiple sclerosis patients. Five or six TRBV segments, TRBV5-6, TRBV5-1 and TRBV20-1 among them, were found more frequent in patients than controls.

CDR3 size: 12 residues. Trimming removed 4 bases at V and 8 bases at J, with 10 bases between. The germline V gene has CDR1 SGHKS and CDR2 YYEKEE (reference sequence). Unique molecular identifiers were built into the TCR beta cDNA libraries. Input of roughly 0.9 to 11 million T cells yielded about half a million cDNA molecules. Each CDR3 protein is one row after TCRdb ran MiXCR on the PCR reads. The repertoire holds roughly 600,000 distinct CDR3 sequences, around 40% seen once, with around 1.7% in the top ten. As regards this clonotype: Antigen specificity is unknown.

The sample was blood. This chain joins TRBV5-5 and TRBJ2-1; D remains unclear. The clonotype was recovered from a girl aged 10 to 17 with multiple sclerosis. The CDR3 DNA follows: TGTGCCAGCAGCGCCTGGAGCGATGAGCAGTTCTTC. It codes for CASSAWSDEQFF.